The source of this TCR beta chain is a study of blood T cells in healthy people across ages. This clonotype has just a few counts. Its target is not known. Study-wide findings and caveats: Nothing was known about donor CMV status, and this possibly confounded expanded clonotype changes. The fall in TCR beta diversity per million T cells was roughly linear with age.

V was pared by 3 bases and J by 2 bases, with 11 bases between. Germline V gene data show CDR1 as ENHRY and CDR2 as SYGVKD. This CDR3 region has 14 residues. Total RNA extraction produced at least 6 micrograms (per sample) for the study. A second PCR of roughly 7 to 11 cycles used a sample-barcoded 5' primer and a J-beta primer mix. One entry per CDR3 protein results from TCRdb running MiXCR on the 5' RACE reads. Among about 1,500,000 distinct CDR3 sequences listed, roughly 45% were seen once. This chain joins TRBV10-3 and TRBJ2-7; no clear D gene. This TCR came from a woman aged 18-29 years in good health. The material sequenced was blood. The CDR3 DNA follows: TGTGCCATCAGTGAAGGAGCGCCCGCCTACGAGCAGTACTTC. Protein sequence: CAISEGAPAYEQYF.